Listed below are T cell receptor beta chains from one sample, sequenced in a study of tumor-infiltrating lymphocytes in localized non-small cell lung cancer. Repertoires were generated with immunoSEQ multiplex PCR, while TCRdb's copy carries only in-frame clones and drops some. The profile shows about 17,000 clones, 80% of them singletons. Material for sequencing was uninvolved lung tissue not adjacent to the tumor. These receptors all stem from a human donor with non-small cell lung cancer. The CDR3 runs from the conserved cysteine through the conserved F or W. The order of the fields is V gene, D gene, clone size, J gene, CDR3 protein, CDR3 DNA. D genes are given only for firm matches. Size values are once, few and many counts, or a class for expanded clones, and some rows have none.

TRBV30	-	-	TRBJ2-3	CAWSSHQGGGTDTQYF	TGTGCCTGGAGTTCCCATCAAGGGGGGGGCACAGATACGCAGTATTTT
TRBV5-1	-	-	TRBJ2-2	CASSLGGSATGELFF	TGCGCCAGCAGCTTAGGAGGTTCGGCCACCGGGGAGCTGTTTTTT
TRBV19	-	-	TRBJ1-2	CASSIEVSLANYGYTF	TGTGCCAGTAGTATTGAGGTCTCTCTAGCTAACTATGGCTACACCTTC
TRBV29-1	-	-	TRBJ2-1	CSVRDNYNEQFF	TGCAGCGTGCGGGACAATTACAATGAGCAGTTCTTC
TRBV19	-	-	TRBJ2-6	CASSMVLGAGANVLTF	TGTGCCAGTAGTATGGTGTTAGGGGCTGGGGCCAACGTCCTGACTTTC
TRBV25-1	TRBD1	-	TRBJ1-1	CASSDPTGEYSTEAFF	TGTGCCAGCAGTGATCCGACAGGGGAGTATAGCACTGAAGCTTTCTTT
TRBV6-1	TRBD2	-	TRBJ2-7	CASIGRGRSGYEQYF	TGTGCCAGCATAGGTCGCGGGAGGTCGGGTTACGAGCAGTACTTC
TRBV14	-	-	TRBJ1-3	CASSQDSMGHSGNTIYF	TGTGCCAGCAGCCAAGATAGCATGGGACACTCTGGAAACACCATATATTTT
TRBV13	-	medium-sized	TRBJ2-5	CASSSAQTAQETQYF	TGTGCCAGCAGCTCGGCCCAAACAGCCCAAGAGACCCAGTACTTC
TRBV6-1	TRBD2	-	TRBJ2-7	CASSEGTSGSYEQYF	TGTGCCAGCAGTGAAGGGACTAGCGGGAGTTACGAGCAGTACTTC
TRBV6-1	TRBD1	-	TRBJ1-4	CASSRGQSEKLFF	TGTGCCAGCAGTCGGGGACAGAGTGAAAAACTGTTTTTT
TRBV11-2	-	-	TRBJ1-1	CASSYVAGTYEAFF	TGTGCCAGCAGCTACGTGGCAGGTACCTATGAAGCTTTCTTT
TRBV6-5	-	-	TRBJ2-2	CASSSDTGELFF	TGTGCCAGCAGTTCCGACACCGGGGAGCTGTTTTTT
TRBV19	TRBD1	-	TRBJ1-2	CATLGTGTYGYTF	TGTGCCACCTTAGGGACAGGGACCTATGGCTACACCTTC
TRBV28	-	few	TRBJ1-3	CASIKGMAGNTIYF	TGTGCCAGCATCAAAGGGATGGCTGGAAACACCATATATTTT
TRBV6-4	-	-	TRBJ1-2	CASTLSPGQNYGYTF	TGTGCCAGCACCTTGTCGCCGGGGCAAAACTATGGCTACACCTTC
TRBV6-1	-	-	TRBJ1-2	CASSDGPGRYGYTF	TGTGCCAGCAGTGATGGCCCCGGAAGATATGGCTACACCTTC
TRBV9	TRBD2	-	TRBJ2-5	CASSVTILAGGETQYF	TGTGCCAGCAGCGTAACTATACTAGCGGGAGGAGAGACCCAGTACTTC
TRBV6-1	-	-	TRBJ2-7	CASSEGLYEQYF	TGTGCCAGCAGTGAAGGGCTATACGAGCAGTACTTC
TRBV28	-	-	TRBJ2-3	CASSLRPSRGTDTQYF	TGTGCCAGCAGTTTAAGGCCTAGCAGAGGCACAGATACGCAGTATTTT
TRBV11-3	TRBD1	-	TRBJ1-2	CASSLQGARGYTF	TGTGCCAGCAGTTTACAGGGGGCGAGGGGCTACACCTTC
TRBV9	-	-	TRBJ1-5	CASSKSPGEPQHF	TGTGCCAGCAGCAAGTCTCCAGGGGAGCCCCAGCATTTT
TRBV30	-	-	TRBJ1-1	CAWSQGGSDTEAFF	TGTGCCTGGAGCCAAGGAGGTTCGGACACTGAAGCTTTCTTT
TRBV5-1	TRBD2	-	TRBJ2-2	CASRTGLAGNTGELFF	TGCGCCAGCAGAACGGGACTAGCGGGAAACACCGGGGAGCTGTTTTTT
TRBV29-1	-	-	TRBJ2-7	CSVEVGTYEQYF	TGCAGCGTTGAAGTCGGAACCTACGAGCAGTACTTC
TRBV7-2	TRBD2	-	TRBJ2-1	CASSLALAGGYNEQFF	TGTGCCAGCAGCTTAGCCTTAGCGGGAGGATACAATGAGCAGTTCTTC
TRBV11-2	-	-	TRBJ2-5	CASRNLLGTGLETQYF	TGTGCCAGCAGAAATCTTCTTGGGACTGGATTAGAGACCCAGTACTTC
TRBV11-2	TRBD2	-	TRBJ2-5	CASSLDAGASRETQYF	TGTGCCAGCAGCTTAGATGCGGGAGCTTCGAGAGAGACCCAGTACTTC
TRBV5-1	-	few	TRBJ2-7	CASSMTGSLDEQYF	TGCGCCAGCAGCATGACCGGGAGTCTGGACGAGCAGTACTTC
TRBV19	-	few	TRBJ1-2	CASRSRVASGYTF	TGTGCCAGTAGGTCCAGGGTGGCAAGCGGCTACACCTTC
TRBV6-1	-	-	TRBJ1-2	CASSESFGLSNYGYTF	TGTGCCAGCAGCGAATCGTTCGGTCTTTCTAACTATGGCTACACCTTC
TRBV13	TRBD2	-	TRBJ2-7	CASSSRGSGSYEQYF	TGTGCCAGCAGCTCCCGTGGTAGCGGGTCTTACGAGCAGTACTTC
TRBV4-2	TRBD2	once	TRBJ2-7	CASSQDLPAGEDEQYF	TGTGCCAGCAGCCAAGATCTCCCAGCGGGAGAGGACGAGCAGTACTTC
TRBV5-5	TRBD1	-	TRBJ2-7	CASSLLGQGVNEQYF	TGTGCCAGCAGCTTACTAGGGCAGGGGGTCAACGAGCAGTACTTC
TRBV28	-	few	TRBJ2-3	CASAPLDFYGTDTQYF	TGTGCCAGCGCCCCCTTGGACTTTTACGGAACAGATACGCAGTATTTT
TRBV6-1	-	once	TRBJ2-5	CASSEQGHQETQYF	TGTGCCAGCAGTGAACAGGGCCACCAAGAGACCCAGTACTTC
TRBV4-1	-	-	TRBJ2-7	CASSQIGSYEQYF	TGCGCCAGCAGCCAAATCGGGTCCTACGAGCAGTACTTC
TRBV4-1	-	-	TRBJ1-5	CASSQDFWGQPQHF	TGCGCCAGCAGCCAAGATTTTTGGGGTCAGCCCCAGCATTTT
TRBV11-1	-	-	TRBJ1-1	CASSPQGRITEAFF	TGTGCCAGCAGCCCCCAAGGGAGAATCACTGAAGCTTTCTTT
TRBV7-3	TRBD2	-	TRBJ2-7	CASSAQLAGGDEQYF	TGTGCCAGCAGCGCTCAACTAGCGGGAGGGGACGAGCAGTACTTC
TRBV6-5	TRBD1	-	TRBJ1-2	CASSRQGAGGYTF	TGTGCCAGCAGTCGACAGGGGGCGGGGGGCTACACCTTC
TRBV4-2	TRBD2	-	TRBJ2-1	CASSRSGSLSYNEQFF	TGTGCCAGCAGCCGCAGCGGGAGCCTCTCCTACAATGAGCAGTTCTTC
TRBV5-1	-	-	TRBJ1-1	CASSSGVGRTEAFF	TGCGCCAGCAGCTCTGGGGTGGGGCGAACTGAAGCTTTCTTT
TRBV18	TRBD1	-	TRBJ1-2	CASSPALNQQGAEGYTF	TGTGCCAGCTCCCCTGCACTTAACCAGCAGGGGGCGGAAGGCTACACCTTC
TRBV6-1	-	-	TRBJ1-2	CASSEDRSMGAVDGYTF	TGTGCCAGCAGTGAAGATCGGTCTATGGGGGCGGTGGATGGCTACACCTTC
TRBV5-1	-	-	TRBJ2-1	CASRPTTAYDEQFF	TGCGCCAGCAGACCGACAACAGCTTACGATGAGCAGTTCTTC
TRBV11-2	-	-	TRBJ2-1	CASSRSVLGRSYNEQFF	TGTGCCAGCAGTCGTAGTGTGTTGGGCCGGTCCTACAATGAGCAGTTCTTC
TRBV7-9	TRBD2	-	TRBJ2-3	CASSSATGTSGTTDTQYF	TGTGCCAGCAGCTCAGCGACCGGGACTAGCGGAACCACAGATACGCAGTATTTT
TRBV4-1	-	-	TRBJ1-1	CASSPPRRPTEAFF	TGCGCCAGCAGCCCGCCCCGACGGCCCACTGAAGCTTTCTTT
TRBV2	TRBD1	-	TRBJ2-7	CATAPRTGGQGEQYF	TGTGCCACCGCCCCCCGAACAGGGGGCCAGGGCGAGCAGTACTTC